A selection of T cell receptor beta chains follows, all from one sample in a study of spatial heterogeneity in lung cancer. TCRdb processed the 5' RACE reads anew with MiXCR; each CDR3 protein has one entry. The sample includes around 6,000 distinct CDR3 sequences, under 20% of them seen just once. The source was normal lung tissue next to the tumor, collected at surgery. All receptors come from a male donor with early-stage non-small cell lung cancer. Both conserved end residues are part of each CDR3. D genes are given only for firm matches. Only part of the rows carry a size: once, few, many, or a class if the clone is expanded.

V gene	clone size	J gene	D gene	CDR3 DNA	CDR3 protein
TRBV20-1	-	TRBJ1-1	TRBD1	TGCAGTGCTAGGAGCAGGGGGCTGATTAACACTGAAGCTTTCTTT	CSARSRGLINTEAFF
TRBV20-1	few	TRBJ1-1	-	TGCAGTGCTAGCCGGGTTCCTGAAGCTTTCTTT	CSASRVPEAFF
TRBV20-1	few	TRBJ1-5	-	TGCAGTGCCGAAACCCCGGGAAAAAATCAGCCCCAGCATTTT	CSAETPGKNQPQHF
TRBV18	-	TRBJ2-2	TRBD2	TGTGCCAGCTCATCCGGGACTAGCGGAACCGGGGAGCTGTTTTTT	CASSSGTSGTGELFF
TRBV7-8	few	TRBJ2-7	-	TGTGCCAGCAGCTTAACTGGGGGGACCGGCTACGAGCAGTACTTC	CASSLTGGTGYEQYF
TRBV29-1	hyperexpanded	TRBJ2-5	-	TGCAGCGTCGACCAGTTAGGGAGAGAGACCCAGTACTTC	CSVDQLGRETQYF
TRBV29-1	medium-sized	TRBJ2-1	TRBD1	TGCAGCGTTGGGGGACAGGGTGGTGAGCAGTTCTTC	CSVGGQGGEQFF
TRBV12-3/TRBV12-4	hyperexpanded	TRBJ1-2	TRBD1	TGTGCCAGCAGACCTCTCGGGACAGGGCCCCAGGTTAATGGCTACACCTTC	CASRPLGTGPQVNGYTF
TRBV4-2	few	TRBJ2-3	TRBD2	TGTGCCAGCAGCCAAGACCCTAGCGGGAGTGTGAATACGCAGTATTTT	CASSQDPSGSVNTQYF
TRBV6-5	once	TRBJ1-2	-	TGTGCCAGCAGTTACGGGTTTTCGGGGGGCTTCACCTTC	CASSYGFSGGFTF
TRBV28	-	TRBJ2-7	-	TGTGCCAGCAGTCACCGGGACCCTACCTACGAGCAGTACTTC	CASSHRDPTYEQYF
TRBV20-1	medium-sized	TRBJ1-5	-	TGCAGTGCTAGGGCCGGAGGGGTCGGGAATCAGCCCCAGCATTTT	CSARAGGVGNQPQHF
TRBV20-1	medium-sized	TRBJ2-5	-	TGCAGTACCGGGACAGCGGGGACCCAGTACTTC	CSTGTAGTQYF
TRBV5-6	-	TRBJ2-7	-	TGTGCCAGCAGCTTGGGGGAGTACGAGCAGTACTTC	CASSLGEYEQYF
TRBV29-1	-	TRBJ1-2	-	TGCAGCGTTAGGGGGGATGCGGACTATGGCTACACCTTC	CSVRGDADYGYTF
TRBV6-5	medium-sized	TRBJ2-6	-	TGTGCCAGCGGAGGTGTGAGCTCTGGGGCCAACGTCCTGACTTTC	CASGGVSSGANVLTF
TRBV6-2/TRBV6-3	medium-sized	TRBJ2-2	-	TGTGCCACCAAGGACAGAACCGACACCGGGGAGCTGTTTTTT	CATKDRTDTGELFF
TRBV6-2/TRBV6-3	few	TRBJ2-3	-	TGTGCCAGCAGTTACAGGAGGGGGGAGCCGGATACGCAGTATTTT	CASSYRRGEPDTQYF
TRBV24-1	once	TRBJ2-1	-	TGTGCCACCAGTGATCCCAGCAATAGGTACAATGAGCAGTTCTTC	CATSDPSNRYNEQFF
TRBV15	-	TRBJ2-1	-	TGTGCCACCAGCAGAGTGGGCCGGAGTCCCTACAATGAGCAGTTCTTC	CATSRVGRSPYNEQFF
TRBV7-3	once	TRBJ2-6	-	TGTGCCAGCAGCCCCACCGCGACGGGTTCTGGGGCCAACGTCCTGACTTTC	CASSPTATGSGANVLTF
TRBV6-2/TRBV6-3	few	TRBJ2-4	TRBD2	TGTGCCGCGACGGGACTAGCGGGCGTTCAGTACTTC	CAATGLAGVQYF
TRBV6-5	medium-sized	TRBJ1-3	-	TGTGCCAGCAGACAGGGTTACTCTGGAAACACCATATATTTT	CASRQGYSGNTIYF
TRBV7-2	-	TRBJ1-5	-	TGTGCCAGCAGCCTAGGACAGAAGGTGCCCCAGCATTTT	CASSLGQKVPQHF
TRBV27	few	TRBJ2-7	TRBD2	TGTGCCAGCGACCCAGTGGGCGGGAGAGGGCGCGAGCAGTACTTC	CASDPVGGRGREQYF
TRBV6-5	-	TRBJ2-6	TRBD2	TGTGCCAGCAGCAGCGGGGCGTCTGGGGCCAACGTCCTGACTTTC	CASSSGASGANVLTF
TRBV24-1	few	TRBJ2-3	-	TGTGCCACCAGTGATTTTAGCCGGGACTTCTCAACAGATACGCAGTATTTT	CATSDFSRDFSTDTQYF
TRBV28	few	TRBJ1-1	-	TGTGCCAGCAGCCGGACCCTGGAAGCTTTCTTT	CASSRTLEAFF
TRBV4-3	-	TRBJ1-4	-	TGCGCCAGCAGCCAAGAGGAGGGGGGAGGTGGAACTAATGAAAAACTGTTTTTT	CASSQEEGGGGTNEKLFF
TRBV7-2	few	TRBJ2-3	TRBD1	TGTGCCAGCAGCTCCACAGGGGGCAATTCGAGAGATACGCAGTATTTT	CASSSTGGNSRDTQYF
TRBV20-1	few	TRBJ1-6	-	TGCAGTGCTCCCACTGGGGGGGATAATTCACCCCTCCACTTT	CSAPTGGDNSPLHF
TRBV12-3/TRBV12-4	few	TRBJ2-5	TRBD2	TGTGCCAGCAGTCCCGGGGCTAGCGGGAGTCCCGGGGAGACCCAGTACTTC	CASSPGASGSPGETQYF
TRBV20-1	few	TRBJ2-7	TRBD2	TGCAGTGCTAGAGATTCAGGGCGGACTAGCGGTTACGAGCAGTACTTC	CSARDSGRTSGYEQYF
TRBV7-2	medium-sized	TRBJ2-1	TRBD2	TGTGCCAGCAGCTTATCCCTAGCGGAGTACAATGAGCAGTTCTTC	CASSLSLAEYNEQFF
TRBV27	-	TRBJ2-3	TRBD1	TGTGCCAGCCGTTCCGGGACAGGGGGCGAGAATACGCAGTATTTT	CASRSGTGGENTQYF
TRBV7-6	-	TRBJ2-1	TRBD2	TGTGCCAGCAGCTTAGGTTTAGCGGGACTTTACAATGAGCAGTTCTTC	CASSLGLAGLYNEQFF
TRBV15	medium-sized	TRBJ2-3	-	TGTGCCACCAGCAGAGATCCGAGAGCAGATACGCAGTATTTT	CATSRDPRADTQYF
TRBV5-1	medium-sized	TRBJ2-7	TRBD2	TGCGCCAGCAGCTTGAGTAGCCTAGCGGGAGCTGACGAGCAGTACTTC	CASSLSSLAGADEQYF
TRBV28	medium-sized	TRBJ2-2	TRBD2	TGTGCCAGCATCAGGGAGGGATCGAACACCGGGGAGCTGTTTTTT	CASIREGSNTGELFF
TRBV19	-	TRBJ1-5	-	TGTGCCAGTAGCACCACCCCCCCGGGGAGGAACAATCAGCCCCAGCATTTT	CASSTTPPGRNNQPQHF
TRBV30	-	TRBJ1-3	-	TGTGCCTGGAAGTTTCGGGGAAACACCATATATTTT	CAWKFRGNTIYF
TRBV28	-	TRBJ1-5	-	TGTGCCAGCAGTTTAATGACAGTCAGAAATCAGCCCCAGCATTTT	CASSLMTVRNQPQHF
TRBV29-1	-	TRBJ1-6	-	TGCAGCGTTTCTAAGGGAAATAATTCACCCCTCCACTTT	CSVSKGNNSPLHF
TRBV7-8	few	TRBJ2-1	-	TGTGCCAGCAGCTTAGTCGCATATGAGCAGTTCTTC	CASSLVAYEQFF
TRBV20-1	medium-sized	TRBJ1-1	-	TGCAGTGCTAGAGTTCCAGGTATGAACACTGAAGCTTTCTTT	CSARVPGMNTEAFF
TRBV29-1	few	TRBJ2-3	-	TGCAGCGTCTTCGTGGTCCCAGATACGCAGTATTTT	CSVFVVPDTQYF
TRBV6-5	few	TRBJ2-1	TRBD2	TGTGCCAGCAGTTACTCCGGGACTAGCGGGGTCAATGAGCAGTTCTTC	CASSYSGTSGVNEQFF
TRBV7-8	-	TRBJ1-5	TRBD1	TGTGCCAGCAGCCTTGGAACAGGGGAAGGGGCCCAGCATTTT	CASSLGTGEGAQHF
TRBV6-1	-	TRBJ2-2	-	TGTGCCTCTCGGACTGTGTGGAGTATGAACACCGGGGAGCTGTTTTTT	CASRTVWSMNTGELFF
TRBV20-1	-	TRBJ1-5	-	TGCAGTGCTAGGCCGGGGGAGTATCAGCCCCAGCATTTT	CSARPGEYQPQHF
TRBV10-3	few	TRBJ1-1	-	TGTGCCATCAGTGAAGCCGGGCGCATCGTCACTGAAGCTTTCTTT	CAISEAGRIVTEAFF
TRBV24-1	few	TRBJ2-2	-	TGTGCCACCAGTGATTTCAGGGACACCGGGGAGCTGTTTTTT	CATSDFRDTGELFF
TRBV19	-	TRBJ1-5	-	TGTGCCAGTAGTATCCAGGCTAGCAATCAGCCCCAGCATTTT	CASSIQASNQPQHF
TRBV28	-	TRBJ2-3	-	TGTGCCAGCAGTTTAGTTGGGGGGAGCGGCGGCACAGATACGCAGTATTTT	CASSLVGGSGGTDTQYF
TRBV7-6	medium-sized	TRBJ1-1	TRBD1	TGTGCCAGCAGCTTAATGGTTGGGCAGGGGGCCAACACTGAAGCTTTCTTT	CASSLMVGQGANTEAFF
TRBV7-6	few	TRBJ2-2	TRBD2	TGTGCCAGCAGCCGACCCCTAGCGGCCTTCGCCGGGGAGCTGTTTTTT	CASSRPLAAFAGELFF
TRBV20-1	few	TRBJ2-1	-	TGCAGTGCTAGAGATGGAGGGAAACCCAACTACAATGAGCAGTTCTTC	CSARDGGKPNYNEQFF
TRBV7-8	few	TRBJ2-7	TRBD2	TGTGCCAGCAGCTTAACGGGACTAGCGGTCGAGCAGTACTTC	CASSLTGLAVEQYF
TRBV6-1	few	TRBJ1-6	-	TGTGCCAGCAGTGAATGGCGGGATTCACCCCTCCATTTT	CASSEWRDSPLHF
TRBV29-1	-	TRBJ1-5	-	TGCAGCGTTTCGGAGAATAGCAATCAGCCCCAGCATTTT	CSVSENSNQPQHF